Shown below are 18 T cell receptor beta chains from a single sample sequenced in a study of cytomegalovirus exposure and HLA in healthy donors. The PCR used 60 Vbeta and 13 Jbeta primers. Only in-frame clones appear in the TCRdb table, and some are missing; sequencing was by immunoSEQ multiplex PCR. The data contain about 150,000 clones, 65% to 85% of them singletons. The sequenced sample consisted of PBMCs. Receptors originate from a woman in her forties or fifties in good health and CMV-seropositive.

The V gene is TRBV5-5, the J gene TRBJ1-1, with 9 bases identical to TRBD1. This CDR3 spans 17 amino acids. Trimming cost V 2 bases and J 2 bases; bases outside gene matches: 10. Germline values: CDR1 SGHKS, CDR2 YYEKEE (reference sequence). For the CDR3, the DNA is TGTGCCAGCAGCTTACACAGGGGGCGCGTGAGTAACACTGAAGCTTTCTTT. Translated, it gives CASSLHRGRVSNTEAFF.

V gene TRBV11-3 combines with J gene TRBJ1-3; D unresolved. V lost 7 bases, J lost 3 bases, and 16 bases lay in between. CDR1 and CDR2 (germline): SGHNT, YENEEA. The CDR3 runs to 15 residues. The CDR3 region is CASTPGRRGGNTIYF. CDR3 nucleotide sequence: TGTGCCAGCACCCCTGGAAGACGCGGTGGAAACACCATATATTTT. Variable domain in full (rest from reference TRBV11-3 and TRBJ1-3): EAGVVQSPRYKIIEKKQPVAFWCNPISGHNTLYWYLQNLGQGPELLIRYENEEAVDDSQLPKDRFSAERLKGVDSTLKIQPAELGDSAVYLCASTPGRRGGNTIYFGEGSWLTVV.

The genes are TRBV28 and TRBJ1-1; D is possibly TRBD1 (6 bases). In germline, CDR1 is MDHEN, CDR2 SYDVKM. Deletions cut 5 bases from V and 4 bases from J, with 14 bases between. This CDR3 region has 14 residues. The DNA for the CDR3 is TGTGCCAGCAGTCGTCGACAGGCGGGCACTGAAGCTTTCTTT. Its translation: CASSRRQAGTEAFF. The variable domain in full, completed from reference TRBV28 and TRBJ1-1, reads DVKVTQSSRYLVKRTGEKVFLECVQDMDHENMFWYRQDPGLGLRLIYFSYDVKMKEKGDIPEGYSVSREKKERFSLILESASTNQTSMYLCASSRRQAGTEAFFGQGTRLTVV.

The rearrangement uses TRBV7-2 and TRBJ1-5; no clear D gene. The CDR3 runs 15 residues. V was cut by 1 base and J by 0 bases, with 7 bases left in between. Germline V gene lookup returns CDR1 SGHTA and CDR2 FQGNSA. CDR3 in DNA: TGTGCCAGCAGCTTAGATGGCCATAGCAATCAGCCCCAGCATTTT. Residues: CASSLDGHSNQPQHF.

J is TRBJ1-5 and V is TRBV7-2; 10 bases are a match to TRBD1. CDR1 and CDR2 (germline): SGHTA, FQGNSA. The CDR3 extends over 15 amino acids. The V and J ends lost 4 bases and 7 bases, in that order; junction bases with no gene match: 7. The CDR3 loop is CASSSTGGAWQPQHF. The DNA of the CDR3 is TGTGCCAGCAGCTCGACAGGGGGCGCTTGGCAGCCCCAGCATTTT.

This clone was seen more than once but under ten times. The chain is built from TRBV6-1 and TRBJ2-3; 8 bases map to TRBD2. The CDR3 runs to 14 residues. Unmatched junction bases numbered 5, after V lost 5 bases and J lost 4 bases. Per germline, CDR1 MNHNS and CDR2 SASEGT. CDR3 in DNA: TGTGCCAGCAGTCCCGGGGGGGTGGCAGATACGCAGTATTTT. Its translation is CASSPGGVADTQYF.

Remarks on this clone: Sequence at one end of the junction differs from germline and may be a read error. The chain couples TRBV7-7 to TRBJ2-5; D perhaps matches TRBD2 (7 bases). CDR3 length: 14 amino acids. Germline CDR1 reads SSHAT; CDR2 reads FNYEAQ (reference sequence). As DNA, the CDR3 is TGTGCTAGCAGCCCAAGGGGGGGCCGGGAGACCCAGTACTTC. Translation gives CASSPRGGRETQYF.

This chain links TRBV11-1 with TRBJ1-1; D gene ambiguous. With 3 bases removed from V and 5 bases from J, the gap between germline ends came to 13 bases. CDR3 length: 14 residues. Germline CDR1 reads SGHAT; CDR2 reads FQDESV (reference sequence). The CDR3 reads CASSFGSSGTEAFF. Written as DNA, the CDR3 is TGTGCCAGCAGCTTCGGGTCCTCGGGGACTGAAGCTTTCTTT.

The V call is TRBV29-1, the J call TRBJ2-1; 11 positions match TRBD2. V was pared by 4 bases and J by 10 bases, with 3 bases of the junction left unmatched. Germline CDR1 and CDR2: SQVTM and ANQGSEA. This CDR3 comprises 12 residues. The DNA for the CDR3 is TGCAGCGTTGTACTAGCGGGGGTGGAGCAGTTCTTC. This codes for CSVVLAGVEQFF.

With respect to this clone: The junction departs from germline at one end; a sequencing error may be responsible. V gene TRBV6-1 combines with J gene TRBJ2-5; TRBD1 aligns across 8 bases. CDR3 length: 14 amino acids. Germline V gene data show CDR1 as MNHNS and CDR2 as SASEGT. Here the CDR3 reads CASTMDRVQGTQYF. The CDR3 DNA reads TGTGCCAGCACCATGGACAGGGTCCAAGGGACCCAGTACTTC.

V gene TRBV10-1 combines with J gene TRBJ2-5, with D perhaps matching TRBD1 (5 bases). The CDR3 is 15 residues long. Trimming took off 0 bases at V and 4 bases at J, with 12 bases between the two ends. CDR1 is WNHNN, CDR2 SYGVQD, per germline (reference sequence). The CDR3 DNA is TGCGCCAGCAGTGAGTCCGGCAGGGTAGGAGAGACCCAGTACTTC. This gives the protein CASSESGRVGETQYF.

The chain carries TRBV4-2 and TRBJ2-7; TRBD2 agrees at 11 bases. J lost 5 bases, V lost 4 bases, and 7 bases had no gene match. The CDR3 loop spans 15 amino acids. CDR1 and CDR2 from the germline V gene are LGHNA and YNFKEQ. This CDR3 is CASSRYSGRANEQYF. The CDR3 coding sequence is TGTGCCAGCAGCCGTTATAGCGGGAGGGCCAACGAGCAGTACTTC.

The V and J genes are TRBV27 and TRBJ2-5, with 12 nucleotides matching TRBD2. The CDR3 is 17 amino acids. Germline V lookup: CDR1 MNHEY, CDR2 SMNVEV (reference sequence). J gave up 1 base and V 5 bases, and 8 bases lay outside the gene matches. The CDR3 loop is CASSPLLAGGPQETQYF. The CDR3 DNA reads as TGTGCCAGCAGTCCACTGCTAGCGGGAGGGCCCCAAGAGACCCAGTACTTC.

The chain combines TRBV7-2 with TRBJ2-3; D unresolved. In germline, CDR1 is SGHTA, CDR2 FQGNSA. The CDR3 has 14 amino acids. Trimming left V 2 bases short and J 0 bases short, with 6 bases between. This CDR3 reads CASSLYRSTDTQYF. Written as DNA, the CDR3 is TGTGCCAGCAGCTTATATCGGAGCACAGATACGCAGTATTTT.

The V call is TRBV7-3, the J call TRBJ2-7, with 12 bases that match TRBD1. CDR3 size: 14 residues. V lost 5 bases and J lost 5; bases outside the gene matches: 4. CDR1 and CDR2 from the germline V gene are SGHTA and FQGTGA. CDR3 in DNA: TGTGCCAGCAGCCTGGGACAGGGGGCCCACGAGCAGTACTTC. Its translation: CASSLGQGAHEQYF. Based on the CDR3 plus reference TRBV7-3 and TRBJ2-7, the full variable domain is GAGVSQTPSNKVTEKGKYVELRCDPISGHTALYWYRQSLGQGPEFLIYFQGTGAADDSGLPNDRFFAVRPEGSVSTLKIQRTERGDSAVYLCASSLGQGAHEQYFGPGTRLTVT.

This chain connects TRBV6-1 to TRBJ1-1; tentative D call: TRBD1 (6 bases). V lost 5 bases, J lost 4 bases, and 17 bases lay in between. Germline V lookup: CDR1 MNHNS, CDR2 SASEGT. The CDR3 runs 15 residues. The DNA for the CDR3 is TGTGCCAGCAGTAGAGTACAGGGTCGTAGCACTGAAGCTTTCTTT. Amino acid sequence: CASSRVQGRSTEAFF.

The CDR3 loop is CASSLRAGGPNEQFF. The CDR3 coding sequence is TGTGCCAGCAGCTTAAGAGCGGGGGGGCCCAATGAGCAGTTCTTC. The rearrangement uses TRBV7-8 and TRBJ2-1; 10 nucleotides agree with TRBD2. CDR3 length equals 15 residues. CDR1 and CDR2 (germline): SGHVS, FQNEAQ. V trimming: 2 bases; J trimming: 6 bases; junction bases outside the gene matches: 4.

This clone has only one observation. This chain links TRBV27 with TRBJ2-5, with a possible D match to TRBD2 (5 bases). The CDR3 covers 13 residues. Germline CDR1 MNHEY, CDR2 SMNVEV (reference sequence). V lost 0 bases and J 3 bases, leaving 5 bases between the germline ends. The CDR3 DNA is TGTGCCAGCAGTTTATCGAGGGAAGAGACCCAGTACTTC. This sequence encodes CASSLSREETQYF.